Listed here are 16 T cell receptor beta chains from one sample, sequenced in a study of cytomegalovirus exposure and HLA in healthy donors. The study ran its PCR with 60 Vbeta and 13 Jbeta primers. Method: immunoSEQ multiplex PCR; TCRdb's copy keeps in-frame clones and lacks some. The sample contains around 110,000 clones, about 70% of which appear only once. Source material: PBMCs. These receptors came from a woman aged 45-59 years in good health and CMV-seropositive.

This CDR3 is CASSTGQNYGYTF. The CDR3 DNA reads TGTGCCAGCAGCACCGGACAGAACTATGGCTACACCTTC. This chain uses TRBV6-5 with TRBJ1-2, with D perhaps TRBD1 (6 bases). The CDR3 sequence is 13 residues long. Trimming stripped 6 bases from V and 2 bases from J, with 10 bases between. Germline CDR1 and CDR2: MNHEY and SVGAGI.

The chain carries TRBV6-1 and TRBJ1-1, with TRBD1 as a possible D gene (6 bases). The germline CDR1 and CDR2 sequences are MNHNS and SASEGT. Trimming shortened V by 6 bases and J by 0 bases, and 11 bases separated the two germline ends. The CDR3 runs to 14 residues. The CDR3: CASSYTGLNTEAFF. The CDR3 nucleotides are TGTGCCAGCAGCTATACAGGGTTGAACACTGAAGCTTTCTTT.

For this clone: At one boundary the junction diverges from the germline segment, which might be a read error. The J gene is TRBJ1-5, the V gene TRBV19; D unresolved. CDR3 length: 15 amino acids. CDR1 LNHDA and CDR2 SQIVND come from the germline V gene (reference sequence). Written as DNA, the CDR3 is TGTGCCAGTAGCATAGAGGGTTTAGCGAATCAGCCCCAGCATTTT. It translates to CASSIEGLANQPQHF. The entire variable domain, with the rest obtained from reference TRBV19 and TRBJ1-5, is as follows: DGGITQSPKYLFRKEGQNVTLSCEQNLNHDAMYWYRQDPGQGLRLIYYSQIVNDFQKGDIAEGYSVSREKKESFPLTVTSAQKNPTAFYLCASSIEGLANQPQHFGDGTRLSIL.

V is TRBV10-3 and J is TRBJ2-1, with D possibly matching TRBD1 (6 bases). CDR3 length equals 13 residues. Trimming removed 6 bases at V and 1 base at J, with 7 bases between. CDR1 is ENHRY, CDR2 SYGVKD, per germline. This CDR3 reads CAIRDRSYNEQFF. The CDR3 DNA follows: TGTGCCATCAGGGACAGATCCTACAATGAGCAGTTCTTC.

V is TRBV30 and J is TRBJ2-1, with 7 bases lining up with TRBD2. The ends lost 5 bases at V and 15 bases at J; junction bases unmatched: 16. CDR1 is GTSNPN, CDR2 SVGIG, per germline (reference sequence). The CDR3 is made up of 13 amino acids. The CDR3 sequence is CAWAAGRLGVWFF. The CDR3 region has the DNA TGTGCCTGGGCAGCGGGGCGGCTGGGTGTGTGGTTCTTC.

The chain has TRBV9 and TRBJ1-5; 8 nucleotides line up with TRBD1. CDR3 length: 14 residues. Per the germline V gene, CDR1 is SGDLS and CDR2 is YYNGEE. V trimming: 4 bases; J trimming: 8 bases; junction bases outside the gene matches: 8. The CDR3 loop is CASSRGQGNEPQHF. For the CDR3, the DNA is TGTGCCAGCAGCCGAGGACAGGGTAACGAGCCCCAGCATTTT.

The CDR3 loop is CASRWTSGDQNEQYF. DNA of the CDR3: TGCGCCAGCAGATGGACTAGCGGGGACCAGAACGAGCAGTACTTC. The chain carries TRBV5-1 and TRBJ2-7, with 12 bases fitting TRBD2. This CDR3 is built from 15 residues. Germline lookup yields CDR1 SGHRS and CDR2 YFSETQ. Trimming cost V 5 bases and J 5 bases; bases outside gene matches: 8.

This rearrangement joins TRBV7-9 to TRBJ1-4; no firm D call. The CDR3 contains 14 residues. V lost 4 bases and J 4 bases, leaving 10 bases between the germline ends. The germline CDR1 and CDR2 sequences are SEHNR and FQNEAQ (reference sequence). The DNA for the CDR3 is TGTGCCAGCAGCTCCCGCGGCGATAATGAAAAACTGTTTTTT. It is translated as CASSSRGDNEKLFF.

The J gene is TRBJ1-5, the V gene TRBV4-1, with D unresolved. This CDR3 spans 15 amino acids. Germline lookup yields CDR1 MGHRA and CDR2 YSYEKL. With 0 bases removed from V and 1 base from J, the gap between germline ends came to 7 bases. Written as DNA, the CDR3 is TGCGCCAGCAGCCAAGAGGCCTCGAGCAATCAGCCCCAGCATTTT. It codes for CASSQEASSNQPQHF.

This chain uses TRBV28 with TRBJ1-1, with D possibly matching TRBD1 (6 bases). This CDR3 region has 12 residues. The germline gives CDR1 MDHEN, CDR2 SYDVKM. V was clipped by 4 bases and J by 4 bases, with 7 bases between them. The CDR3 DNA follows: TGTGCCAGCAGTTCCAGGGGCACTGAAGCTTTCTTT. It codes for CASSSRGTEAFF.

For this clone: A much larger clone is a single base away; this may be a read error. This chain joins TRBV7-2 and TRBJ1-1; D is unclear. V was trimmed by 5 bases and J by 0 bases, leaving 7 bases between them. CDR3 size: 13 residues. The germline V gene has CDR1 SGHTA and CDR2 FQGNSA. CDR3 protein: CASSASMNTEAFF. As DNA, the CDR3 is TGTGCCAGCAGCGCCTCTATGAACACTGAAGCTTTCTTT.

In DNA, the CDR3 is TGCGCCAGCAGCATCAGACAGGGGCCGGAGGAAAAACTGTTTTTT. Protein sequence: CASSIRQGPEEKLFF. The V gene is TRBV5-1, the J gene TRBJ1-4, with 8 bases aligning to TRBD1. The CDR3 loop spans 15 amino acids. CDR1 SGHRS and CDR2 YFSETQ come from the germline V gene. Trimming removed 4 bases from V and 8 bases from J; junction bases left unmatched: 10.

CDR3 residues: CAISGRALTDTQYF. In DNA form, the CDR3 reads TGTGCCATCAGTGGCAGGGCACTCACAGATACGCAGTATTTT. The rearrangement uses TRBV10-3 and TRBJ2-3, with D perhaps matching TRBD1 (5 bases). Germline V gene lookup returns CDR1 ENHRY and CDR2 SYGVKD. CDR3 length: 14 residues. The V end lost 4 bases, the J end lost 2 bases, and 10 bases lay between the germline ends.

This sequence joins TRBV4-2 and TRBJ2-4; D possibly corresponds to TRBD2 (6 bases). The V end lost 5 bases, the J end lost 3 bases, and 17 bases lay between the germline ends. Germline V lookup: CDR1 LGHNA, CDR2 YNFKEQ. This CDR3 region has 16 residues. The CDR3 loop reads CASSFESGGSKNIQYF. The CDR3 DNA reads as TGTGCCAGCAGCTTCGAGTCTGGGGGGAGCAAAAACATTCAGTACTTC.

This clone was seen only once. The rearrangement joins TRBV6-5 to TRBJ1-2, with no clear D. Deletions cut 0 bases from V and 2 bases from J, with 10 bases between. CDR1 is MNHEY and CDR2 is SVGAGI in the germline V gene. CDR3 length equals 15 residues. The CDR3 nucleotides are TGTGCCAGCAGTTACTCGAGGGCAGACAACTATGGCTACACCTTC. Its translation is CASSYSRADNYGYTF.

J is TRBJ1-2 and V is TRBV5-1; TRBD1 agrees at 10 bases. The CDR3 consists of 14 residues. V gave up 4 bases and J gave up 8 bases; unmatched junction bases: 8. Germline V CDR1 and CDR2: SGHRS, YFSETQ. The CDR3 protein is CASSPGTGVEGYTF. The CDR3 DNA sequence: TGCGCCAGCAGCCCGGGGACAGGGGTAGAGGGCTACACCTTC.